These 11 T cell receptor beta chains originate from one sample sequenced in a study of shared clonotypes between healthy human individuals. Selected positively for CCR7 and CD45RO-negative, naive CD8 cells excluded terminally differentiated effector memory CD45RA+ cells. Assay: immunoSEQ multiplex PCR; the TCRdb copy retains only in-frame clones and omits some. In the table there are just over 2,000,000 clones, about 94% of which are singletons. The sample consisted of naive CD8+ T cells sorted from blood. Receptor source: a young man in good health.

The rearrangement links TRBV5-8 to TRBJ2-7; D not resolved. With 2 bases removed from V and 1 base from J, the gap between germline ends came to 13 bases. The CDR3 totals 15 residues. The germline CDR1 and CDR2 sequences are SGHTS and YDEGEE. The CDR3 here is CASSFSEDGSYEQYF. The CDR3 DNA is TGTGCCAGCAGCTTTTCAGAGGACGGGTCCTACGAGCAGTACTTC.

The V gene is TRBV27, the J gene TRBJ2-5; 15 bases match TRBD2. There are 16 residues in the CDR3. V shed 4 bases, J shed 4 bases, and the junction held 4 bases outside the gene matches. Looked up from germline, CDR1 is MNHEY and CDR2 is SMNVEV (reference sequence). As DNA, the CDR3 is TGTGCCAGCAGTTATGGACTAGCGGGAGGGGGAGAGACCCAGTACTTC. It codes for CASSYGLAGGGETQYF.

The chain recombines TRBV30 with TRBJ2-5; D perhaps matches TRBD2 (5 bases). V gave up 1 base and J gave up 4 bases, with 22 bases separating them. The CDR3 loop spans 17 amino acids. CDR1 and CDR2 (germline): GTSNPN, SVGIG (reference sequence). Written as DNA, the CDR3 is TGTGCCTGGAGTGAGTCACGTGAGGGAATATTATTAGAGACCCAGTACTTC. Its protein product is CAWSESREGILLETQYF. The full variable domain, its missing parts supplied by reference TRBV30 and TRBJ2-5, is SQTIHQWPATLVQPVGSPLSLECTVEGTSNPNLYWYRQAAGRGLQLLFYSVGIGQISSEVPQNLSASRPQDRQFILSSKKLLLSDSGFYLCAWSESREGILLETQYFGPGTRLLVL.

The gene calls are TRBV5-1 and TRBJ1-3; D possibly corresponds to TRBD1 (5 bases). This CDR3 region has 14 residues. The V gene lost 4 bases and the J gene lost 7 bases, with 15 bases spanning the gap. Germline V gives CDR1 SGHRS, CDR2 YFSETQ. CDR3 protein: CASSPRGEANTIYF. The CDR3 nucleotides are TGCGCCAGCAGCCCCCGAGGGGAAGCCAACACCATATATTTT.

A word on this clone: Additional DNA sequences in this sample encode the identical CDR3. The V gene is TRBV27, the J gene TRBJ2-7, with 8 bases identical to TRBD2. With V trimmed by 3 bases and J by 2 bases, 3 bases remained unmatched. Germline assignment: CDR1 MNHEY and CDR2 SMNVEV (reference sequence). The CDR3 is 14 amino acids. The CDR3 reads CASSLRGVPYEQYF. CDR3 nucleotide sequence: TGTGCCAGCAGTTTGCGGGGGGTCCCCTACGAGCAGTACTTC.

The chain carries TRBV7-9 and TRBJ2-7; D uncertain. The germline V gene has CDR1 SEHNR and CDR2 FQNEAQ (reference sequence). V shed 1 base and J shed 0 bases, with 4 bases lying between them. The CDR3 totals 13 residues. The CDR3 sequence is CASSLVISYEQYF. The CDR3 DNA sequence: TGTGCCAGCAGCTTAGTTATCTCCTACGAGCAGTACTTC. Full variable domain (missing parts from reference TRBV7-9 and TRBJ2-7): DTGVSQNPRHKITKRGQNVTFRCDPISEHNRLYWYRQTLGQGPEFLTYFQNEAQLEKSRLLSDRFSAERPKGSFSTLEIQRTEQGDSAMYLCASSLVISYEQYFGPGTRLTVT.

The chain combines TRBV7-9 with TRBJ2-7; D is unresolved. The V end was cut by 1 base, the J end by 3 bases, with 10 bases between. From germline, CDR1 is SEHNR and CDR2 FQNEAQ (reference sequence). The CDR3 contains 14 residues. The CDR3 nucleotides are TGTGCCAGCAGCTTAGATGAATTCGTCTACGAGCAGTACTTC. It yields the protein CASSLDEFVYEQYF. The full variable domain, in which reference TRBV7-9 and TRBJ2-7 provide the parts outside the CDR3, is DTGVSQNPRHKITKRGQNVTFRCDPISEHNRLYWYRQTLGQGPEFLTYFQNEAQLEKSRLLSDRFSAERPKGSFSTLEIQRTEQGDSAMYLCASSLDEFVYEQYFGPGTRLTVT.

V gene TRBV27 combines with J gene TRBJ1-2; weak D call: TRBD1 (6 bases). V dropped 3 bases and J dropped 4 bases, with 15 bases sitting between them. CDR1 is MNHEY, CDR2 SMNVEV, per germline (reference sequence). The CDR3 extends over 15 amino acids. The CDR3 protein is CASSFSRDTGYGYTF. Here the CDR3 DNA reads TGTGCCAGCAGTTTCTCCCGGGACACGGGCTATGGCTACACCTTC.

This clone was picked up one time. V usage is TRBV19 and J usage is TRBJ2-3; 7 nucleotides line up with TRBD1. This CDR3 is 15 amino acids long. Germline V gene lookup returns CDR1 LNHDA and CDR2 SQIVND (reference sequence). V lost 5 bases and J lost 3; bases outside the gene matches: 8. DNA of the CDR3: TGTGCCAGTAGTCCCGACAGGGTCGGGACAGATACGCAGTATTTT. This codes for CASSPDRVGTDTQYF.

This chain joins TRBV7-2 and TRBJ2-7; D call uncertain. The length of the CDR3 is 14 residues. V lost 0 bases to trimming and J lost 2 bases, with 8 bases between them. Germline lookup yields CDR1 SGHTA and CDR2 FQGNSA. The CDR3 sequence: CASSLAATTYEQYF. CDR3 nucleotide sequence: TGTGCCAGCAGCTTAGCGGCCACCACCTACGAGCAGTACTTC.

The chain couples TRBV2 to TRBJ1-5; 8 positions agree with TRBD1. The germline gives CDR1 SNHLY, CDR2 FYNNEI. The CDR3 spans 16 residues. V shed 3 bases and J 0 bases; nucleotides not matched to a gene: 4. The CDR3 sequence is CASSEGQAVSNQPQHF. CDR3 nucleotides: TGTGCCAGCAGTGAGGGACAGGCCGTTAGCAATCAGCCCCAGCATTTT.